This TCR beta chain was sequenced in a study of molecular identifiers for immune sequencing clone quantification. Library preparation followed earlier protocols using designated TCR primers. TCRdb itself ran the PCR reads through MiXCR, one entry per CDR3 protein. The data show around 460,000 distinct CDR3 sequences, about a fifth seen once. The CDR3 consists of 15 residues. Germline V gene sequence: CDR1 DFQATT, CDR2 SNEGSKA (reference sequence). Sorted cell numbers of about 17,000 to 1,000,000, with 10%, 30% or 50% RNA, served as input for naive CD8 libraries. A note on this clonotype: An end of the junction differs from the germline gene, which may be a read error.

The receptor was isolated from a human donor in good health. Some libraries in this study had Jurkat cell RNA spiked in. The sample taken for sequencing was naive CD8+ T cells from blood, with Jurkat cell RNA spiked in. The sample's subset: FACS-sorted CD8+CD4-CCR7+CD45RA+ naive T cells. The V gene is TRBV20-1, the J gene TRBJ1-4, with D hard to call. The CDR3 sequence: CSARFYGETNEKPFF. CDR3 sequence (DNA): TGCAGTGCTAGATTCTACGGGGAAACTAATGAAAAACCGTTTTTT.